What follows are 25 T cell receptor beta chains derived from one specimen sequenced in a study of early T cells in non-severe SARS-CoV-2 infection. TCRdb reprocessed the 5' RACE reads with MiXCR, giving one entry per CDR3 protein. The sample includes tens of thousands of distinct CDR3 sequences, roughly 6% seen only once; the top ten take around 11%. The sample was whole blood. These receptors originate from an adult who was a healthcare worker with PCR-confirmed SARS-CoV-2 infection or an uninfected control (not recorded which).

This clonotype was observed at least ten times. The chain employs TRBV11-2 and TRBJ2-5, with 7 bases identical to TRBD1. The germline CDR1 and CDR2 sequences are SGHAT and FQNNGV. The CDR3 extends over 15 amino acids. V dropped 1 base and J dropped 5; count of bases not matched to a gene: 7. The CDR3 region is CASSLGDRARETQYF. In nucleotides, the CDR3 is TGTGCCAGCAGCTTAGGTGACAGGGCCCGCGAGACCCAGTACTTC.

This clonotype was seen ten or more times. This chain connects TRBV7-6 to TRBJ2-1; 9 nucleotides match TRBD2. The CDR3 spans 18 residues. The junction had 15 bases not matched to a gene; V was cut back by 1 base and J by 8 bases. The germline gives CDR1 SGHVS, CDR2 FNYEAQ. In nucleotides, the CDR3 is TGTGCCAGCAGCTTAGGTTCATTTCGCGGGGGGGCCGTTCATGAGCAGTTCTTC. Translation gives CASSLGSFRGGAVHEQFF.

The chain has TRBV5-4 and TRBJ2-5; D is perhaps TRBD1 or TRBD2 (5 bases each). V was cut by 2 bases and J by 4 bases, with 12 bases left in between. CDR1 is SGHNT, CDR2 YYREEE, per germline (reference sequence). This CDR3 is 14 amino acids long. CDR3 nucleotides: TGTGCCAGCAGCTTTCTCGGGGACGGAGAGACCCAGTACTTC. It codes for CASSFLGDGETQYF.

In its sample, this clonotype was seen a few times. This sequence joins TRBV14 and TRBJ2-5; 10 bases agree with TRBD1. The CDR3 contains 14 residues. Losses at the gene ends were 4 bases for V and 5 bases for J; bases not matched to a gene: 4. Germline V gene lookup returns CDR1 SGHDN and CDR2 FVKESK. CDR3 sequence (DNA): TGTGCCAGCAGCCCGAGGACAGGGGGGGAGACCCAGTACTTC. Its protein product is CASSPRTGGETQYF.

The sample holds many counts of this clonotype. This chain uses TRBV9 with TRBJ2-5; D not resolved. CDR3 length: 14 amino acids. Germline CDR1 SGDLS, CDR2 YYNGEE. Trimming pared 4 bases from V and 8 bases from J, leaving 18 bases between. The CDR3 DNA reads as TGTGCCAGCAGCTCGTCAGACTCCGAAGTAACCCAGTACTTC. Protein: CASSSSDSEVTQYF.

This clonotype showed up many times. The gene calls are TRBV13 and TRBJ1-4, with 10 positions matching TRBD1. Germline V CDR1 and CDR2: PRHDT, FYEKMQ (reference sequence). This CDR3 has 14 amino acids. The junction had 2 bases not matched to a gene; V was cut back by 5 bases and J by 5 bases. CDR3 sequence (DNA): TGTGCCAGCAGCCTGGGACAGGGGAATGAAAAACTGTTTTTT. It encodes CASSLGQGNEKLFF.

This chain uses TRBV5-1 with TRBJ2-1; 12 positions match TRBD1. After removal of 2 bases from V and 7 bases from J, the junction contained 10 bases not matched to a gene. Germline V gene data show CDR1 as SGHRS and CDR2 as YFSETQ. The CDR3 runs to 17 residues. CDR3 sequence reads: CASSLPRGQGALNEQFF. The CDR3 region has the DNA TGCGCCAGCAGCTTACCCCGGGGACAGGGGGCGCTGAATGAGCAGTTCTTC.

In its sample, this clonotype was seen many times. The gene calls are TRBV7-2 and TRBJ2-1; either TRBD1 or TRBD2 may supply D (6 bases each). Trimming left V 1 base short and J 3 bases short, with 10 bases between. CDR3 length: 15 residues. The germline gives CDR1 SGHTA, CDR2 FQGNSA. The CDR3 coding sequence is TGTGCCAGCAGCTTAGACGGGGGCGGCTACAATGAGCAGTTCTTC. Amino acid sequence: CASSLDGGGYNEQFF. The variable domain in full, completed from reference TRBV7-2 and TRBJ2-1, reads GAGVSQSPSNKVTEKGKDVELRCDPISGHTALYWYRQSLGQGLEFLIYFQGNSAPDKSGLPSDRFSAERTGGSVSTLTIQRTQQEDSAVYLCASSLDGGGYNEQFFGPGTRLTVL.

This clonotype occurred a few times. The chain has TRBV6-2 or TRBV6-3 and TRBJ2-3; the match to TRBD2 covers 10 bases. The CDR3 covers 17 residues. Germline CDR1 and CDR2: MNHEY and SVGEGT. With 4 bases clipped from V and 2 bases from J, the junction kept 9 bases outside the gene matches. CDR3: CASSSGRTSGYTDTQYF. CDR3 DNA: TGTGCCAGCAGTTCCGGCCGGACTAGCGGATACACAGATACGCAGTATTTT.

This clonotype was observed at least ten times. The chain is built from TRBV11-2 and TRBJ2-3; D is perhaps TRBD1 (6 bases). Germline values: CDR1 SGHAT, CDR2 FQNNGV. This CDR3 has 16 amino acids. V dropped 4 bases and J dropped 2 bases, with 16 bases sitting between them. The CDR3 spells CASSWNPDRITDTQYF. CDR3 nucleotide sequence: TGTGCCAGCAGCTGGAACCCGGACAGAATCACAGATACGCAGTATTTT.

This clonotype has just a few counts. This chain links TRBV7-9 with TRBJ2-4; D ambiguous. Germline loops: CDR1 SEHNR, CDR2 FQNEAQ (reference sequence). Trimming removed 1 base from V and 7 bases from J, with 11 bases in between. CDR3 length: 14 amino acids. CDR3 nucleotide sequence: TGTGCCAGCAGCTTAGGGGGTAATCGGAACATTCAGTACTTC. This gives the protein CASSLGGNRNIQYF.

The J gene is TRBJ1-6, the V gene TRBV23-1; D gene uncertain. TRBV23-1 is labeled an ORF, and its function is uncertain. Trimming took off 4 bases at V and 0 bases at J, with 1 base between the two ends. This CDR3 has 13 amino acids. The chain's CDR3 is CASSRSYNSPLHF. CDR3 DNA: TGCGCCAGCAGTCGCTCCTATAATTCACCCCTCCACTTT.

In this sample, this clonotype turned up many times. This sequence joins TRBV11-2 and TRBJ2-1; D perhaps matches TRBD2 (6 bases). V was trimmed by 2 bases and J by 9 bases, leaving 20 bases between them. CDR3 length: 16 residues. Germline CDR1 reads SGHAT; CDR2 reads FQNNGV. For the CDR3, the DNA is TGTGCCAGCAGCTTACGGTCCCTGGGGGGAGGAGGTGAGCAGTTCTTC. Its translation is CASSLRSLGGGGEQFF.

This chain uses TRBV28 with TRBJ1-5, with D unresolved. CDR1 is MDHEN and CDR2 is SYDVKM in the germline V gene. There are 14 residues in the CDR3. The V end lost 7 bases, the J end lost 4 bases, and 14 bases lay between the germline ends. The CDR3 sequence is CASIHRSRNQPQHF. In DNA form, the CDR3 reads TGTGCCAGCATCCATAGGTCCAGGAATCAGCCCCAGCATTTT.

This clonotype was detected many times. The V and J genes are TRBV5-1 and TRBJ2-7; D might be TRBD1 (7 bases). V gave up 0 bases and J gave up 7 bases, with 11 bases separating them. The CDR3 loop spans 13 amino acids. Germline V gene data show CDR1 as SGHRS and CDR2 as YFSETQ. In DNA form, the CDR3 reads TGCGCCAGCAGCTTGGACAGGGGAGGTGAGCAGTACTTC. Residues: CASSLDRGGEQYF.

The chain combines TRBV29-1 with TRBJ1-2; TRBD1 aligns across 7 bases. The J segment lost 2 bases and the V segment lost 7 bases, leaving 7 bases of the junction unmatched. The length of the CDR3 is 13 residues. Germline V gives CDR1 SQVTM, CDR2 ANQGSEA. The CDR3 protein is CSAVRQGNYGYTF. The CDR3 DNA reads as TGCAGCGCAGTACGACAGGGCAACTATGGCTACACCTTC.

This clonotype was detected many times. The chain recombines TRBV5-5 with TRBJ2-3; TRBD2 might be the D (7 bases). Looked up from germline, CDR1 is SGHKS and CDR2 is YYEKEE (reference sequence). V lost 4 bases and J 2 bases, leaving 17 bases between the germline ends. CDR3 length: 16 amino acids. This CDR3 reads CASSLIGGPHTDTQYF. CDR3 DNA sequence: TGTGCCAGCAGCCTCATCGGGGGGCCCCACACAGATACGCAGTATTTT.

This clonotype has ten or more counts. V and J are TRBV7-2 and TRBJ2-7, with 8 bases aligning to TRBD2. CDR3 size: 19 residues. Germline loops: CDR1 SGHTA, CDR2 FQGNSA. Trimming removed 2 bases from V and 2 bases from J; junction bases left unmatched: 17. In nucleotides, the CDR3 is TGTGCCAGCAGCTTAAGGGCATCCGGTGCGGGGGGAGTAACCTACGAGCAGTACTTC. Its translation: CASSLRASGAGGVTYEQYF.

At least ten counts were recorded for this clonotype. The V call is TRBV24-1, the J call TRBJ1-1; D is perhaps TRBD1 (5 bases). The V gene's germline CDR1 is KGHDR and CDR2 SFDVKD. This CDR3 has 13 residues. The V end was cut by 3 bases, the J end by 6 bases, with 10 bases between. CDR3 DNA: TGTGCCACCAGTGATCTTTGGGGCTCTGAAGCTTTCTTT. As protein: CATSDLWGSEAFF.

This clonotype has just a few counts. Here the CDR3 DNA reads TGTGCCAGCAGCATTCGGGGAGGTGAGACCCAGTACTTC. Protein sequence: CASSIRGGETQYF. V gene TRBV7-6 combines with J gene TRBJ2-5, with a possible D match to TRBD2 (6 bases). CDR1 and CDR2 from the germline V gene are SGHVS and FNYEAQ. Between the trimmed V and J ends, which lost 5 bases and 5 bases, there was a span of 12 bases. CDR3 length equals 13 residues.

This clonotype has at least ten counts. The chain recombines TRBV4-1 with TRBJ2-1, with a weak D call TRBD1 (6 bases). The CDR3 is made up of 14 amino acids. Trimming stripped 1 base from V and 6 bases from J, with 10 bases between. The germline gives CDR1 MGHRA, CDR2 YSYEKL. In DNA, the CDR3 is TGCGCCAGCAGCCAAGTTGGGGGCCGCAATGAGCAGTTCTTC. Amino acids: CASSQVGGRNEQFF.

The V gene is TRBV6-2 or TRBV6-3, the J gene TRBJ2-5; 7 bases match TRBD2. CDR1 is MNHEY and CDR2 is SVGEGT in the germline V gene. With 6 bases clipped from V and 4 bases from J, the junction kept 11 bases outside the gene matches. This CDR3 contains 15 residues. The CDR3: CASSPFRTRTETQYF. The CDR3 DNA reads TGTGCCAGCAGCCCGTTCCGGACTAGGACAGAGACCCAGTACTTC.

This clonotype was seen many times. The V and J genes are TRBV10-3 and TRBJ2-1; D is unclear. The CDR3 covers 15 residues. Per germline, CDR1 ENHRY and CDR2 SYGVKD. V was cut by 3 bases and J by 0 bases, with 9 bases left in between. CDR3 in DNA: TGTGCCATCAGTGATCGCAGCAGCTCCTACAATGAGCAGTTCTTC. This encodes CAISDRSSSYNEQFF.

The chain is built from TRBV28 and TRBJ1-2; 10 bases agree with TRBD1. The CDR3 has 14 residues. The germline V gene has CDR1 MDHEN and CDR2 SYDVKM. With V trimmed by 0 bases and J by 8 bases, 3 bases remained unmatched. The CDR3 DNA follows: TGTGCCAGCAGTTTATGGGGGACAGGGGTAGGCTACACCTTC. Protein product: CASSLWGTGVGYTF.

With regard to this clonotype: Possible read error: a much larger clone is one base away. No conserved phenylalanine or tryptophan is present at the end of the CDR3, so a read error is the likely explanation. The genes are TRBV10-1 and TRBJ2-5; TRBD2 is a possible D gene (5 bases). This CDR3 comprises 13 residues. In germline, CDR1 is WNHNN, CDR2 SYGVQD (reference sequence). V gave up 5 bases and J gave up 5 bases, with 12 bases separating them. The CDR3 loop reads CASSRYPGETQYS. The CDR3 DNA sequence: TGCGCCAGCAGTAGATATCCGGGGGAGACCCAGTACTCC.